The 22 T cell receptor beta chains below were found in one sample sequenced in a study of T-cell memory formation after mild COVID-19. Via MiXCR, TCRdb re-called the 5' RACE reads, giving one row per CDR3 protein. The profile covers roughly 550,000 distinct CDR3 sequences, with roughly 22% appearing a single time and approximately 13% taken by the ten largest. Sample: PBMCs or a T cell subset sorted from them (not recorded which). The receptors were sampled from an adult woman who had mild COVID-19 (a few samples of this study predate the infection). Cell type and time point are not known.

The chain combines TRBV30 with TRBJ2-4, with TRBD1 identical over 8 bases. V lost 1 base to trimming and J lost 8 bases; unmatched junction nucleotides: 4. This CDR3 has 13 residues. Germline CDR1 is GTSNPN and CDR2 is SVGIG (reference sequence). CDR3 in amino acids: CAWSASTGDIQYF. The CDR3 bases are TGTGCCTGGAGTGCATCGACAGGGGACATTCAGTACTTC. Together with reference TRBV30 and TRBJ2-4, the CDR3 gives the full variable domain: SQTIHQWPATLVQPVGSPLSLECTVEGTSNPNLYWYRQAAGRGLQLLFYSVGIGQISSEVPQNLSASRPQDRQFILSSKKLLLSDSGFYLCAWSASTGDIQYFGAGTRLSVL.

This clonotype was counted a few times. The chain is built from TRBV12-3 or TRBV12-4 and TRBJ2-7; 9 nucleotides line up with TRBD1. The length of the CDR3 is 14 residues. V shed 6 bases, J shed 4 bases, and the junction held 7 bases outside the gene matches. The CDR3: CASRFAGTGYEQYF. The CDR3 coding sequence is TGTGCCAGCAGATTCGCCGGGACAGGGTACGAGCAGTACTTC.

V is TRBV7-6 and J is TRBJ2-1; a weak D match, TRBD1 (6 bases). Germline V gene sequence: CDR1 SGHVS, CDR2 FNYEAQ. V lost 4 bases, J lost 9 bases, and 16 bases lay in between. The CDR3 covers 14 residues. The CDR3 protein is CASSSGQGLSEQFF. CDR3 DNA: TGTGCCAGCAGCTCCGGGCAGGGGCTAAGTGAGCAGTTCTTC. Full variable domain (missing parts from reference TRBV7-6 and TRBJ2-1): GAGVSQSPRYKVTKRGQDVALRCDPISGHVSLYWYRQALGQGPEFLTYFNYEAQQDKSGLPNDRFSAERPEGSISTLTIQRTEQRDSAMYRCASSSGQGLSEQFFGPGTRLTVL.

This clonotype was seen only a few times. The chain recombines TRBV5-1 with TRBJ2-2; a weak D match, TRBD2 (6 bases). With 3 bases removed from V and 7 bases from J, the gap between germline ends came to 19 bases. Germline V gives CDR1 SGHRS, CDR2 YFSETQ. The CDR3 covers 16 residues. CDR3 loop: CASSSVRRGPGGELFF. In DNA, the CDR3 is TGCGCCAGCAGCTCTGTACGGAGGGGTCCTGGCGGGGAGCTGTTTTTT.

The CDR3 here is CSVATDNSNQPQHF. The CDR3, as DNA: TGCAGCGTTGCGACAGATAATAGCAATCAGCCCCAGCATTTT. The chain combines TRBV29-1 with TRBJ1-5; a possible D gene is TRBD1 (5 bases). V was trimmed by 4 bases and J by 0 bases, leaving 10 bases between them. The CDR3 is 14 residues long. Germline V lookup: CDR1 SQVTM, CDR2 ANQGSEA. The entire variable domain, with the rest obtained from reference TRBV29-1 and TRBJ1-5, is as follows: SAVISQKPSRDICQRGTSLTIQCQVDSQVTMMFWYRQQPGQSLTLIATANQGSEATYESGFVIDKFPISRPNLTFSTLTVSNMSPEDSSIYLCSVATDNSNQPQHFGDGTRLSIL.

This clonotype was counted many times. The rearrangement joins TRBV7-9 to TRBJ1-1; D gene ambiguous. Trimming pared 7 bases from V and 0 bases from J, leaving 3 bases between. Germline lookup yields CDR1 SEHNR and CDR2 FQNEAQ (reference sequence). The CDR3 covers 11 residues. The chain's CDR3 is CASNLNTEAFF. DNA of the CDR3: TGTGCCAGCAACCTGAACACTGAAGCTTTCTTT.

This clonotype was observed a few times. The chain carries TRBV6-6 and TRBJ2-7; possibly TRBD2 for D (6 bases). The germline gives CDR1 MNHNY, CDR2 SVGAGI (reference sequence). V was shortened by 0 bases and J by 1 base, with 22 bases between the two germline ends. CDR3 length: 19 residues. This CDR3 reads CASSYSFPGDPSRSYEQYF. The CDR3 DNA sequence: TGTGCCAGCAGTTACTCATTCCCGGGGGACCCCTCTCGATCCTACGAGCAGTACTTC.

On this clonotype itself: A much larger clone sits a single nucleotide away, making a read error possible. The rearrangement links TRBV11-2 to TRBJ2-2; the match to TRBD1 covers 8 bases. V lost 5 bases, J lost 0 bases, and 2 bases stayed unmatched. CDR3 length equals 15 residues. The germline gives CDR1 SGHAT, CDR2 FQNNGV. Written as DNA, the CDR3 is TGTGCCAGCAGCCCGGGACAGGCGAACACCGGGGAGCTGTTTTTT. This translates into CASSPGQANTGELFF.

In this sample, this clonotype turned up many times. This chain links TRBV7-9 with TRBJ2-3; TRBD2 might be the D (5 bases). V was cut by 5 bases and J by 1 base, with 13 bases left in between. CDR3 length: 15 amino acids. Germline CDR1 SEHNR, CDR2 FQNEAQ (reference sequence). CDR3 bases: TGTGCCAGCAGCCCCCGGGGAAGCGGCACAGATACGCAGTATTTT. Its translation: CASSPRGSGTDTQYF.

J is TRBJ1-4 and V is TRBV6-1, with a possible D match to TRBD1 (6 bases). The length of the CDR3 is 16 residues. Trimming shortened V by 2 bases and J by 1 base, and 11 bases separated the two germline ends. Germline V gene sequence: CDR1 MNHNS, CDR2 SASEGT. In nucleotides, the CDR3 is TGTGCCAGCAGTGAATGGGGGGCAGGAACTAATGAAAAACTGTTTTTT. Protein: CASSEWGAGTNEKLFF.

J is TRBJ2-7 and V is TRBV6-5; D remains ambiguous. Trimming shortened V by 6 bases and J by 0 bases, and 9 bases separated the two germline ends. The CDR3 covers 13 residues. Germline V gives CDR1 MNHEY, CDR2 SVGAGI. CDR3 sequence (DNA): TGTGCCAGCAGGGGCACGAGCTCCTACGAGCAGTACTTC. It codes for CASRGTSSYEQYF.

CDR3: CASSLFGQGNTEAFF. In nucleotides, the CDR3 is TGCGCCAGCAGCTTGTTTGGGCAGGGGAACACTGAAGCTTTCTTT. This chain uses TRBV5-1 with TRBJ1-1, with TRBD1 as a possible D gene (5 bases). Germline V gene lookup returns CDR1 SGHRS and CDR2 YFSETQ. This CDR3 region has 15 residues. The germline V and J ends were trimmed by 1 base and 1 base, with 11 bases remaining between them.

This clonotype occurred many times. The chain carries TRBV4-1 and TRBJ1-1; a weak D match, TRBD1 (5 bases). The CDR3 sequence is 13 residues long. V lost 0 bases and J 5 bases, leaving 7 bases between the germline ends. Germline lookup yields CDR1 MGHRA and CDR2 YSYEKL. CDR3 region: CASSQDRDTEAFF. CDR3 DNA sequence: TGCGCCAGCAGCCAAGACAGGGATACTGAAGCTTTCTTT.

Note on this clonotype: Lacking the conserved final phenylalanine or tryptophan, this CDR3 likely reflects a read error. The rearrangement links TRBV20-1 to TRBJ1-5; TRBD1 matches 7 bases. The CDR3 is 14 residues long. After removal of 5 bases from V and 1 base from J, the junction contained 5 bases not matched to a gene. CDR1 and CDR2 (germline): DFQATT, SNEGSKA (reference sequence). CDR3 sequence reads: CSARDSRSNQPQHI. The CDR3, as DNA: TGCAGTGCTCGGGACAGTAGAAGCAATCAGCCCCAGCATATT.

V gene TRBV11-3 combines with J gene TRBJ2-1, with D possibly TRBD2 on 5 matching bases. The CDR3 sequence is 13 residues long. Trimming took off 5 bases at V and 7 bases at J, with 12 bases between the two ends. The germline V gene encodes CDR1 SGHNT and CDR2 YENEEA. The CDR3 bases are TGTGCCAGCAGCCCGATGGACTGGAATGAGCAGTTCTTC. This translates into CASSPMDWNEQFF.

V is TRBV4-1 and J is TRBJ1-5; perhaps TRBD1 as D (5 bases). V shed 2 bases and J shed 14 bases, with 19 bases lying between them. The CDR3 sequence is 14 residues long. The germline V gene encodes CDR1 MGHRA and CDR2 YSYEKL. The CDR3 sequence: CASSQNLRDAQKHF. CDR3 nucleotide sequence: TGCGCCAGCAGCCAAAACCTTCGGGACGCACAGAAGCATTTT.

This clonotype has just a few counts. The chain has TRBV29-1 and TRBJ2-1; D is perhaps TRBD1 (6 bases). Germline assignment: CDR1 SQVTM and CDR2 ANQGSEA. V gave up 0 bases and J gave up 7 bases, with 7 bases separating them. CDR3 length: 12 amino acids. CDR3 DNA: TGCAGCGTTGAAGAAGGGGGAAATGAGCAGTTCTTC. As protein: CSVEEGGNEQFF.

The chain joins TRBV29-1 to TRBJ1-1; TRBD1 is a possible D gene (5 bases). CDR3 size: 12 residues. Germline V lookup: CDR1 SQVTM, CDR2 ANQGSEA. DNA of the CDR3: TGCAGTGAACGGACCGCCCTCAAGGGGGCTTTCTTT. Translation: CSERTALKGAFF.

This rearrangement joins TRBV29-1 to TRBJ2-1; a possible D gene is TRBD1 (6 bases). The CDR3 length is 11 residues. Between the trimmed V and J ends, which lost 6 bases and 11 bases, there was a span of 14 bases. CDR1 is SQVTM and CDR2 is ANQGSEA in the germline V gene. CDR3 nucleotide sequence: TGCAGCGTCTATATCGGGACACAGCAGTTCTTC. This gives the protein CSVYIGTQQFF.

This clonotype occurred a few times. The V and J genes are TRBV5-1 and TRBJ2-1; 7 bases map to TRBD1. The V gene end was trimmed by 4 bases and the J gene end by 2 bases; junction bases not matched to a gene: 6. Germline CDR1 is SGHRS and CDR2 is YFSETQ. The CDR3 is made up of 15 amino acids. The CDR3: CASSPAQGAYNEQFF. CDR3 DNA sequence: TGCGCCAGCAGCCCGGCGCAGGGGGCCTACAATGAGCAGTTCTTC. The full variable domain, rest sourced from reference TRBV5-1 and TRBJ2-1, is KAGVTQTPRYLIKTRGQQVTLSCSPISGHRSVSWYQQTPGQGLQFLFEYFSETQRNKGNFPGRFSGRQFSNSRSEMNVSTLELGDSALYLCASSPAQGAYNEQFFGPGTRLTVL.

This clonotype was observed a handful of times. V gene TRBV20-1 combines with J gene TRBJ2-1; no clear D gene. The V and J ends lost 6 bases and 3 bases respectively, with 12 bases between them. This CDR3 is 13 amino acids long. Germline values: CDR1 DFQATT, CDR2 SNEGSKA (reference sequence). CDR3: CSAPRTNYNEQFF. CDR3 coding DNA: TGCAGTGCCCCCCGAACTAACTACAATGAGCAGTTCTTC.

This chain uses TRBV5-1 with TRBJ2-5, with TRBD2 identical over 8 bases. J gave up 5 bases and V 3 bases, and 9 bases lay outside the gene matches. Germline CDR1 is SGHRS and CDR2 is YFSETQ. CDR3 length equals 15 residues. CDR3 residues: CASSSGTRKWETQYF. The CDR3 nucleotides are TGCGCCAGCAGCTCCGGGACTAGGAAGTGGGAGACCCAGTACTTC.